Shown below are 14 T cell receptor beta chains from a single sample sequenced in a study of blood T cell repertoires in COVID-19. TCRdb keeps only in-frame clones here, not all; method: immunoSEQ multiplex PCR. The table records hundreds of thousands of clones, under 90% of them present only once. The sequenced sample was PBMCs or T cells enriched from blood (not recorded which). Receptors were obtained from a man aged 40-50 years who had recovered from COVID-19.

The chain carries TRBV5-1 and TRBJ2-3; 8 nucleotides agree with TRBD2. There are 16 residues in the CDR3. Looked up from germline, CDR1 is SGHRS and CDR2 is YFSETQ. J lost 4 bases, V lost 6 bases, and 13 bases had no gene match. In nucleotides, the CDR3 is TGCGCCAGCACCGGGTTAACGGGAGGGCCCCCAGATACGCAGTATTTT. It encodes CASTGLTGGPPDTQYF.

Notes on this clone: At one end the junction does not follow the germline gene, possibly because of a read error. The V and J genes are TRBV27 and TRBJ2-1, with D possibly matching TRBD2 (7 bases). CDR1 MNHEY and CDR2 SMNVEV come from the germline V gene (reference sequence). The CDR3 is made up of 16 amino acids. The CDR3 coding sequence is TGTGCCAGCAGCGAAACAGGGACGGCCTGGGGCGGGAGTCGGCTCTTC. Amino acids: CASSETGTAWGGSRLF.

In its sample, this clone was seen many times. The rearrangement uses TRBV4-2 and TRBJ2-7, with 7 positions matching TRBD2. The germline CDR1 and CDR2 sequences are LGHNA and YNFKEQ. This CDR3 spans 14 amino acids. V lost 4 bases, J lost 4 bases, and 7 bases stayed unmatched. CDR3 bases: TGTGCCAGCAGCCCCGCCGGCGGGAGATACGAGCAGTACTTC. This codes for CASSPAGGRYEQYF.

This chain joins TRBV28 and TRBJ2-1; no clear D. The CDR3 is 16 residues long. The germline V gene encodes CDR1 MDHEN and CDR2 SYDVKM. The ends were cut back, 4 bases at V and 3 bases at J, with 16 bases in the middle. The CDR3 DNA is TGTGCCAGCAGTTCAAACTACCGCGGCTTCTACAATGAGCAGTTCTTC. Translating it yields CASSSNYRGFYNEQFF. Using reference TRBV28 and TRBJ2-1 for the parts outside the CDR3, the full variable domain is DVKVTQSSRYLVKRTGEKVFLECVQDMDHENMFWYRQDPGLGLRLIYFSYDVKMKEKGDIPEGYSVSREKKERFSLILESASTNQTSMYLCASSSNYRGFYNEQFFGPGTRLTVL.

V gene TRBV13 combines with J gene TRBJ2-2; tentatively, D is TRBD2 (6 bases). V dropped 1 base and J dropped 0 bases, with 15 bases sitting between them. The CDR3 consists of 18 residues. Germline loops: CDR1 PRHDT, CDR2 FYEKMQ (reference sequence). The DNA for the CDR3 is TGTGCCAGCAGCTTAGCTCGTTTGGCGGGGTCGAACACCGGGGAGCTGTTTTTT. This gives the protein CASSLARLAGSNTGELFF.

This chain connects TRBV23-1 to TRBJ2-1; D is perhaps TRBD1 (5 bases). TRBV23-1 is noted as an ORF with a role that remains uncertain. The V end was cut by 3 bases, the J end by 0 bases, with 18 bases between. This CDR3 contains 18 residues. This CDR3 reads CASSQSEGARSSYNEQFF. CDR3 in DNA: TGCGCCAGCAGTCAGTCAGAAGGGGCGAGGAGCTCCTACAATGAGCAGTTCTTC.

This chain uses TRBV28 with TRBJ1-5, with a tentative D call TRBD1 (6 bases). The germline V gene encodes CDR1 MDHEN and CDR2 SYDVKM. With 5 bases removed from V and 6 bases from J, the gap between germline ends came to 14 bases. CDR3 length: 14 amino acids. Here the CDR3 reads CASSVRTAGQPQHF. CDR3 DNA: TGTGCCAGCAGTGTGAGGACAGCCGGTCAGCCCCAGCATTTT.

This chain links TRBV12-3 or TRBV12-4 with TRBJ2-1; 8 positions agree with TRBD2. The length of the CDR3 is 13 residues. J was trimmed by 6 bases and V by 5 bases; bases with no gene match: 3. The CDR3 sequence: CASSREGLNEQFF. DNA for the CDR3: TGTGCCAGCAGTCGGGAGGGGCTCAATGAGCAGTTCTTC.

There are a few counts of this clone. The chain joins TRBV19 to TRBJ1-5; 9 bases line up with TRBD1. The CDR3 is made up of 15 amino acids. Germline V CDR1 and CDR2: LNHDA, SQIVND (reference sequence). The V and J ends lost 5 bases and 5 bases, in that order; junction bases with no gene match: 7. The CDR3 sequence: CASSPEQGADQPQHF. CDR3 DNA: TGTGCCAGTAGTCCCGAACAGGGGGCGGATCAGCCCCAGCATTTT. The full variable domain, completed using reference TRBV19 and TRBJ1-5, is DGGITQSPKYLFRKEGQNVTLSCEQNLNHDAMYWYRQDPGQGLRLIYYSQIVNDFQKGDIAEGYSVSREKKESFPLTVTSAQKNPTAFYLCASSPEQGADQPQHFGDGTRLSIL.

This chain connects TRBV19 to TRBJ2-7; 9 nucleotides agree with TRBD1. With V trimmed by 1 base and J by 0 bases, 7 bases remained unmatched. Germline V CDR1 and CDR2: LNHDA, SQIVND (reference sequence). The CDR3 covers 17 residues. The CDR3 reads CASSIATGQGSSYEQYF. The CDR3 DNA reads TGTGCCAGTAGTATAGCTACCGGACAGGGGAGCTCCTACGAGCAGTACTTC. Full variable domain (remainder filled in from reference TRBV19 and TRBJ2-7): DGGITQSPKYLFRKEGQNVTLSCEQNLNHDAMYWYRQDPGQGLRLIYYSQIVNDFQKGDIAEGYSVSREKKESFPLTVTSAQKNPTAFYLCASSIATGQGSSYEQYFGPGTRLTVT.

This CDR3 reads CAISDAGGEQFF. Written as DNA, the CDR3 is TGTGCCATCAGTGACGCGGGGGGTGAGCAGTTCTTC. The chain has TRBV10-3 and TRBJ2-1; 8 positions match TRBD2. There are 12 residues in the CDR3. Germline V gene data show CDR1 as ENHRY and CDR2 as SYGVKD. With 3 bases clipped from V and 9 bases from J, the junction kept 1 base outside the gene matches.

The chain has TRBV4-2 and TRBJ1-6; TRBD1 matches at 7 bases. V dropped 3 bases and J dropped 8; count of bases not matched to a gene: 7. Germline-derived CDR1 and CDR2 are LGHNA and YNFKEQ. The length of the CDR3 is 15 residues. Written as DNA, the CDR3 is TGTGCCAGCAGCCACGCACAGCAGGGGGATTCACCCCTCCACTTT. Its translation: CASSHAQQGDSPLHF.

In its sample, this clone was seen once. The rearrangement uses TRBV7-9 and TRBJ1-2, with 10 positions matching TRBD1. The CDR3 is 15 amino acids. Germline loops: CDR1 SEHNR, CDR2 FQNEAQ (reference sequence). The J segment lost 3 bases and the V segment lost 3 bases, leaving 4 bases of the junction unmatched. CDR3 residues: CASSFDRGRDYGYTF. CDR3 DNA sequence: TGTGCCAGCAGCTTCGACAGGGGGCGAGACTATGGCTACACCTTC.

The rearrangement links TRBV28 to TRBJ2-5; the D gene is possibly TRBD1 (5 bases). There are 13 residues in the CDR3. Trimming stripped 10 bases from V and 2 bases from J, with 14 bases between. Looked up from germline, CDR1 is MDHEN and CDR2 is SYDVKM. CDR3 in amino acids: CATWAGIQETQYF. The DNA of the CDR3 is TGTGCCACCTGGGCAGGGATACAAGAGACCCAGTACTTC. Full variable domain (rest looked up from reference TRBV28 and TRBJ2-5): DVKVTQSSRYLVKRTGEKVFLECVQDMDHENMFWYRQDPGLGLRLIYFSYDVKMKEKGDIPEGYSVSREKKERFSLILESASTNQTSMYLCATWAGIQETQYFGPGTRLLVL.